This T cell receptor beta chain emerged from a study of PD-1 blockade in classical Hodgkin lymphoma. Looking at the study overall: Patients had nivolumab dosed at 3 mg/kg, delivered intravenously every 2 weeks.

Overall study results and limits: Exclusion covered patients beginning nivolumab under 1 year post-ASCT.

The table lists this clone with a few counts. The antigen is undetermined. Between the trimmed V and J ends, which lost 0 bases and 15 bases, there was a span of 12 bases. From germline, CDR1 is MNHNY and CDR2 SVGAGI (reference sequence). This CDR3 comprises 12 residues. Each patient's relapse followed autologous stem cell transplantation, and brentuximab vedotin exposure varied. The best responses consisted of complete response, partial response or progressive disease. The assay was immunoSEQ multiplex PCR, and TCRdb's table has in-frame clones only and misses some. The repertoire consists of fewer than 25,000 clones, with 70% to 90% occurring once and the leading ten covering roughly 8.3%.

This TCR was recovered from a human donor with classical Hodgkin lymphoma. Source: peripheral blood mononuclear cells (PBMCs), taken before the second cycle of nivolumab. The chain is built from TRBV6-6 and TRBJ2-4, with a possible D match to TRBD1 (6 bases). The DNA of the CDR3 is TGTGCCAGCAGTTACTCTGGGACACCATCGTACTTC. This translates into CASSYSGTPSYF.